The clone carrying this TCR beta chain was detected ten times or more. This entry comes from a study of early T cells in non-severe SARS-CoV-2 infection. Across the whole study: Investigators sequenced bulk RNA drawn from unsorted whole blood, and chains remained unpaired.

Researchers tagged individual cDNA molecules with unique molecular identifiers. TCRdb processed the 5' RACE reads anew with MiXCR; each CDR3 protein has one entry. The repertoire holds 70,000 to 90,000 distinct CDR3 sequences, with less than 11% as singletons. The V gene's germline CDR1 is SEHNR and CDR2 FQNEAQ (reference sequence). Trimming took 5 bases from V and 7 from J, leaving 24 bases between them. The CDR3 has 17 residues. The receptor comes from an adult who was a healthcare worker with PCR-confirmed SARS-CoV-2 infection or an uninfected control (not recorded which). The V gene is TRBV7-9, the J gene TRBJ2-1, with no clear D. The sample consisted of whole blood, taken at baseline. CDR3: CASSARPGESSPNEQFF. For the CDR3, the DNA is TGTGCCAGCAGCGCACGCCCAGGAGAAAGTTCCCCGAATGAGCAGTTCTTC.